Listed below are T cell receptor beta chains from one sample, sequenced in a study of blood T cell repertoires in COVID-19. Profiled with immunoSEQ multiplex PCR; TCRdb holds only in-frame clones, not every one. The data show approximately 180,000 clones, with about 85% seen just once and about 9.4% held by the top ten. The sequenced material came from peripheral blood. These receptors were obtained from an elderly woman with acute or convalescent COVID-19. Each CDR3 is given with its conserved first and last residue. Each record gives: clone size, V gene, J gene, D gene, CDR3 protein, CDR3 DNA. D genes are given only for firm matches. Only some rows state a clone size, as once, few, many or a class for expanded clones.

>-|TRBV18|TRBJ1-4|-
CASSRPEGDNEKLFF
TGTGCCAGCTCTCGACCAGAAGGAGATAATGAAAAACTGTTTTTT
>-|TRBV5-1|TRBJ1-1|-
CASRNRDNTEAFF
TGCGCCAGCCGAAACAGGGATAACACTGAAGCTTTCTTT
>-|TRBV7-2|TRBJ1-1|-
CASSLQSSLGEAFF
TGTGCCAGCAGCTTACAGTCGAGCCTCGGGGAAGCTTTCTTT
>-|TRBV10-1|TRBJ2-1|TRBD2
CASSDPGGPGNEQFF
TGCGCCAGCAGTGACCCGGGGGGGCCCGGCAATGAGCAGTTCTTC
>-|TRBV11-2|TRBJ2-1|-
CASSFTGNPEQFF
TGTGCCAGCAGCTTCACAGGGAACCCCGAGCAGTTCTTC
>-|TRBV5-6|TRBJ2-2|-
CASSLGIQGYGGELFF
TGTGCCAGCAGCTTGGGCATCCAGGGGTATGGCGGGGAGCTGTTTTTT
>-|TRBV11-2|TRBJ1-1|-
CASSLGVKNTEAFF
TGTGCCAGCAGCTTAGGAGTCAAGAACACTGAAGCTTTCTTT
>-|TRBV2|TRBJ2-7|TRBD2
CASSDGYGISGRVYEQYF
TGTGCCAGCAGTGACGGATACGGAATTAGCGGGAGGGTCTACGAGCAGTACTTC
>once|TRBV5-1|TRBJ1-2|-
CASSPTVSYGYTF
TGCGCCAGCAGCCCGACAGTTTCTTATGGCTACACCTTC
>-|TRBV19|TRBJ2-3|-
CASSNQFTDTQYF
TGTGCCAGTAGTAACCAGTTCACAGATACGCAGTATTTT
>-|TRBV2|TRBJ1-5|TRBD1
CASRGQGSLGPQHF
TGTGCCAGCAGGGGACAGGGATCATTGGGTCCCCAGCATTTT
>-|TRBV11-1|TRBJ1-1|-
CASSLAARGNTEAFF
TGTGCCAGCAGCTTAGCCGCGCGGGGGAACACTGAAGCTTTCTTT
>-|TRBV2|TRBJ1-2|-
CASSSGQGTLNTF
TGTGCCAGTAGCAGCGGGCAGGGCACACTTAACACCTTC
>-|TRBV27|TRBJ2-7|-
CASSYQASYEQYF
TGTGCCAGCAGTTACCAGGCATCCTACGAGCAGTACTTC
>-|TRBV7-2|TRBJ1-6|-
CASGGASRDSPLHF
TGTGCCAGCGGCGGGGCAAGCCGGGATTCACCCCTCCACTTT
>-|TRBV4-3|TRBJ2-7|TRBD1
CASSPGQGGYEQYF
TGCGCCAGCAGCCCAGGACAGGGGGGCTACGAGCAGTACTTC
>few|TRBV7-2|TRBJ1-2|TRBD1
CASSRGTGYGYTF
TGTGCCAGCAGTAGGGGGACAGGGTACGGCTACACCTTC
>-|TRBV11-3|TRBJ2-1|-
CASSLLSAVYNEQFF
TGTGCCAGCAGCTTACTGTCCGCGGTCTACAATGAGCAGTTCTTC
>-|TRBV27|TRBJ2-5|-
CASNRAGETQYF
TGTGCCAGCAACAGGGCGGGAGAGACCCAGTACTTC
>once|TRBV7-3|TRBJ1-6|-
CASSLTADSPLHF
TGTGCCAGCAGCTTAACGGCAGATTCACCCCTCCACTTT
>-|TRBV29-1|TRBJ1-4|-
CSVAKGATNEKLFF
TGCAGCGTCGCCAAAGGGGCAACTAATGAAAAACTGTTTTTT
>-|TRBV30|TRBJ2-1|TRBD2
CAWSGLANYNEQFF
TGTGCCTGGAGTGGACTAGCGAACTACAATGAGCAGTTCTTC
>-|TRBV11-2|TRBJ2-5|TRBD1
CASSLLQGAGETQYF
TGTGCCAGCAGCCTCTTACAGGGGGCAGGGGAGACCCAGTACTTC
>-|TRBV4-1|TRBJ2-3|-
CASRYRLASTDTQYF
TGCGCCAGCAGGTACCGGCTAGCTAGCACAGATACGCAGTATTTT
>-|TRBV19|TRBJ1-4|TRBD1
CASTFGQGANEKLFF
TGTGCCAGTACCTTCGGGCAGGGGGCGAATGAAAAACTGTTTTTT
>-|TRBV18|TRBJ2-2|TRBD1
CASSNAGQGTGELFF
TGTGCCAGCTCCAATGCAGGACAGGGAACCGGGGAGCTGTTTTTT
>-|TRBV19|TRBJ1-2|-
CASSIGGADYGYTF
TGTGCCAGTAGTATAGGGGGCGCGGACTATGGCTACACCTTC
>-|TRBV20-1|TRBJ1-2|-
CSARLGGGYTF
TGCAGTGCTCGGTTGGGGGGAGGCTACACCTTC